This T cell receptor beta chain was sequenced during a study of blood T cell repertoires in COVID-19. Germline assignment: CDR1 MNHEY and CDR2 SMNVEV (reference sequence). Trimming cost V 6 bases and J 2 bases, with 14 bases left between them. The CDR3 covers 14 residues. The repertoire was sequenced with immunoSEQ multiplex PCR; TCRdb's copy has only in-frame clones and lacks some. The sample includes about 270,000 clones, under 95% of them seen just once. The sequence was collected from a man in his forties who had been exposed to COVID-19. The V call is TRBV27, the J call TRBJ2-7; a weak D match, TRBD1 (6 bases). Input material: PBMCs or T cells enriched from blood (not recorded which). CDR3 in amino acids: CASSLNRAPYEQYF. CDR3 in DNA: TGTGCCAGCAGCCTAAACAGGGCCCCCTACGAGCAGTACTTC.